This is a list of T cell receptor beta chains from one sample in a study of blood T cell repertoires in COVID-19. TCRdb keeps only in-frame clones here, not all; method: immunoSEQ multiplex PCR. This table has 150,000 to 200,000 clones, over 80% appearing once. The sample was peripheral blood. All receptors derive from a woman aged 45-65 years with acute or convalescent COVID-19. Each CDR3 is given with its conserved first and last residue. A D gene is named only where the DNA matches it firmly. Clone size, where shown, is once, few, many, or a class for clones that have expanded.

>NA|TRBJ1-2|TRBV28|NA
TGTGCCAGCAGTTTAACATGGTATGGCTACACCTTC
CASSLTWYGYTF
>TRBD2|TRBJ2-5|TRBV19|NA
TGTGCCAGTAATGAGCGGGGGTTTGAAGAGACCCAGTACTTC
CASNERGFEETQYF
>NA|TRBJ2-3|TRBV10-3|NA
TGTGCCACCGTTCCCGAGTCCAGGGTAGATACGCAGTATTTT
CATVPESRVDTQYF
>NA|TRBJ1-1|TRBV2|NA
TGTGCCAGCAGTGAAGCCGGGGCAGGCGGGGAGAACACTGAAGCTTTCTTT
CASSEAGAGGENTEAFF
>NA|TRBJ2-7|TRBV28|NA
TGTGCCAGCACCCCTCAGGGGTACTCCTACGAGCAGTACTTC
CASTPQGYSYEQYF
>NA|TRBJ1-5|TRBV6-2/TRBV6-3|NA
TGTGCCAGCAGTTTGGGGCAGGGTGGAAGAGGATATAGCAATCAGCCCCAGCATTTT
CASSLGQGGRGYSNQPQHF
>NA|TRBJ2-7|TRBV28|once
TGTGCCAGCAGTCTAGCGTACGAGCAGTACTTC
CASSLAYEQYF
>TRBD1|TRBJ1-2|TRBV29-1|NA
TGCAGCGTTGGAGCAGGGGGCCAGATTAAAGGCTACACCTTC
CSVGAGGQIKGYTF
>TRBD1|TRBJ2-7|TRBV2|NA
TGTGCCAGCACCCCGGACAGGGTCTACGAGCAGTACTTC
CASTPDRVYEQYF
>NA|TRBJ2-6|TRBV4-3|NA
TGCGCCAGCAGCCAAGATCTGGCCTCTGGGGCCAACGTCCTGACTTTC
CASSQDLASGANVLTF
>TRBD1|TRBJ2-2|TRBV19|NA
TGTGCCAGTAGCTCCGACAGGGATTCCGGGGAGCTGTTTTTT
CASSSDRDSGELFF
>NA|TRBJ1-2|TRBV7-8|NA
TGTGCCAGCAGCCACAGGGTTCATGGCTACACCTTC
CASSHRVHGYTF
>NA|TRBJ2-5|TRBV5-4|NA
TGTGCCAGCAGCCCCAGGGGGCGCGGGGGGGGAGAGACCCAGTACTTC
CASSPRGRGGGETQYF
>NA|TRBJ2-7|TRBV28|once
TGTGCCAGCAGTACTCCCAGGGTGGGTTGGCTCGAGCAGTACTTC
CASSTPRVGWLEQYF
>TRBD2|TRBJ2-1|TRBV2|NA
TGTGCCAGCAGTTCTAGCGGGAGGGGCGACAATGAGCAGTTCTTC
CASSSSGRGDNEQFF
>TRBD2|TRBJ2-3|TRBV5-6|few
TGTGCCAGCAGCTGGACTAGCGGGAGGGGCACAGATACGCAGTATTTT
CASSWTSGRGTDTQYF
>NA|TRBJ2-5|TRBV24-1|NA
TGTGCCACCAGTGACCTAACCGGACAGCAAGAGACCCAGTACTTC
CATSDLTGQQETQYF
>NA|TRBJ2-1|TRBV4-2|NA
TGTGCCAGCAGCCCAATTGCGCAGGCAGAGCAGTTCTTC
CASSPIAQAEQFF
>TRBD2|TRBJ2-3|TRBV10-3|NA
TGTGCCATCAGTGGAGGGACTAGCGGGAGTCTGAGCACAGATACGCAGTATTTT
CAISGGTSGSLSTDTQYF
>NA|TRBJ2-7|TRBV20-1|NA
TGCAGTGCTTCGAGCGGACACGAGCAGTACTTC
CSASSGHEQYF
>TRBD1|TRBJ2-5|TRBV28|NA
TGTGCCAGCAGTGGGACAGTACAAGGCGGGACCCAGTACTTC
CASSGTVQGGTQYF
>NA|TRBJ2-3|TRBV24-1|NA
TGTGCCACCAGTGATTTGATAGTTGGCACAGATACGCAGTATTTT
CATSDLIVGTDTQYF
>TRBD2|TRBJ2-1|TRBV6-5|NA
TGTGCCAGCAGTTCAGGGACTAGCGGGTACAATGAGCAGTTCTTC
CASSSGTSGYNEQFF
>TRBD1|TRBJ2-4|TRBV30|NA
TGTGCCTGGAGTCAAACAGGGGGAGGCATTCAGTACTTC
CAWSQTGGGIQYF
>NA|TRBJ1-2|TRBV7-2|NA
TGTGCCAGCAGCTTCGATCGAGTGGCGGTAAACTATGGCTACACCTTC
CASSFDRVAVNYGYTF
>NA|TRBJ1-1|TRBV19|NA
TGTGCCAGTAGTATGCGGCAAAACACTGAAGCTTTCTTT
CASSMRQNTEAFF
>NA|TRBJ2-7|TRBV29-1|NA
TGCAGCGTTGAAAAGGCAGGAACGGACTACGAGCAGTACTTC
CSVEKAGTDYEQYF
>TRBD1|TRBJ1-1|TRBV11-2|NA
TGTGCCAGCAGCTTAGGTTCCCGACAGGGGACGAACACTGAAGCTTTCTTT
CASSLGSRQGTNTEAFF
>NA|TRBJ2-1|TRBV7-9|NA
TGTGCCAGCAGCCCCCAGGGCTCCACAGCCTACAATGAGCAGTTCTTC
CASSPQGSTAYNEQFF
>TRBD1|TRBJ1-6|TRBV10-3|NA
TGTGCCATCAGTGAGTCGAGTAGGACAGGGTCGAGTTCACCCCTCCACTTT
CAISESSRTGSSSPLHF
>TRBD1|TRBJ1-1|TRBV18|NA
TGTGCCAGCTCACCACAGAAACAGGGGGTGGGCACTGAAGCTTTCTTT
CASSPQKQGVGTEAFF
>TRBD1|TRBJ2-7|TRBV13|NA
TGTGCCAGCAGCATCGGGACAGGGGCCTACGAGCAGTACTTC
CASSIGTGAYEQYF
>TRBD1|TRBJ1-5|TRBV6-2/TRBV6-3|NA
TGTGCCAGCAGGCCTACAGGGGGCCGGCAGCCCCAGCATTTT
CASRPTGGRQPQHF
>TRBD1|TRBJ1-1|TRBV6-5|NA
TGTGCCAGCAGTCGACAGGGGGCGTTGAAAGCTTTCTTT
CASSRQGALKAFF
>TRBD1|TRBJ1-1|TRBV19|once
TGTGCCAGTAGTTCGGGGGACAGGGGCTGGAACACTGAAGCTTTCTTT
CASSSGDRGWNTEAFF
>TRBD1|TRBJ1-1|TRBV5-8|NA
TGTGCCAGCAGCTCGGGACAGGGGATGAACACTGAAGCTTTCTTT
CASSSGQGMNTEAFF
>NA|TRBJ1-4|TRBV7-9|few
TGTGCCAGCAGCCTTGGGAGCGGAGAAAAACTGTTTTTT
CASSLGSGEKLFF
>TRBD1|TRBJ2-1|TRBV19|NA
TGTGCCAGTAGTCCCCCGGGACAGGAGCAGTTCTTC
CASSPPGQEQFF
>NA|TRBJ1-6|TRBV27|NA
TGTGCCAGACCACAGAGCTTTAGTGCCCCCAATTCACCCCTCCACTTT
CARPQSFSAPNSPLHF
>NA|TRBJ2-7|TRBV25-1|NA
TGTGCCAGCAGTGGTTCTTTCGGGAACTCCTACGAGCAGTACTTC
CASSGSFGNSYEQYF
>NA|TRBJ2-7|TRBV7-2|NA
TGTGCCAGCAGCTTAGTGATAGTACAGGGTAAGATTCTAAACGAGCAGTACTTC
CASSLVIVQGKILNEQYF
>TRBD1|TRBJ1-6|TRBV19|NA
TGTGCCAGTAGCCCTTATGGACAGGCGAATTCACCCCTCCACTTT
CASSPYGQANSPLHF
>NA|TRBJ2-7|TRBV11-2|few
TGTGCCAGCAGCTTACACAGGTTCTACGAGCAGTACTTC
CASSLHRFYEQYF
>NA|TRBJ1-5|TRBV19|once
TGTGCCAGTAGTATTTCGGTCGGGAGCAATCAGCCCCAGCATTTT
CASSISVGSNQPQHF
>NA|TRBJ2-1|TRBV24-1|NA
TGTGCCACCAGTGATTTTAGTTACAATGAGCAGTTCTTC
CATSDFSYNEQFF
>NA|TRBJ2-7|TRBV27|NA
TGTGCCAGCAGTTTAGGCGGACAGAGCACCTACGAGCAGTACTTC
CASSLGGQSTYEQYF
>NA|TRBJ1-2|TRBV12-3/TRBV12-4|NA
TGTGCCAGCAGCTTTGCAGGGAATAATGGCTACACCTTC
CASSFAGNNGYTF
>NA|TRBJ2-5|TRBV12-3/TRBV12-4|NA
TGTGCCAGCAGTTTGAGCCTAGAGACCCAGTACTTC
CASSLSLETQYF
>NA|TRBJ2-2|TRBV5-1|NA
TGCGCCAGCAGCTTTCGACTAGTGAACACCGGGGAGCTGTTTTTT
CASSFRLVNTGELFF
>TRBD2|TRBJ2-1|TRBV27|NA
TGTGCCAGCAGTTTAAGACTAGCGGGAGTCAATGAGCAGTTCTTC
CASSLRLAGVNEQFF
>NA|TRBJ2-5|TRBV5-1|NA
TGCGCCAGCAGGGGGGACTCGGAGACCCAGTACTTC
CASRGDSETQYF
>NA|TRBJ1-1|TRBV5-1|NA
TGCGCCAGCAGCTTGGACAGGAACACTGAAGCTTTCTTT
CASSLDRNTEAFF
>NA|TRBJ1-5|TRBV27|NA
TGTGCCAGCAGTTTATCAGGCAGGGGAAGGTACAGGGATCAGCCCCAGCATTTT
CASSLSGRGRYRDQPQHF
>NA|TRBJ2-7|TRBV21-1|NA
TGTGCCAGCAGTTCCACATTTGGGACAGGGGGTAGCGAGCAGTACTTC
CASSSTFGTGGSEQYF
>TRBD1|TRBJ2-7|TRBV19|NA
TGTGCCAGTAGTGTGACAGGGCCCTACGAGCAGTACTTC
CASSVTGPYEQYF
>TRBD2|TRBJ2-7|TRBV2|NA
TGTGCCAGCTCCCCACCCGGGGGGGAGGTTTACGAGCAGTACTTC
CASSPPGGEVYEQYF
>NA|TRBJ1-1|TRBV19|NA
TGTGCCAGTAGTATAGGTAGTGGGTTCGGGGACACTGAAGCTTTCTTT
CASSIGSGFGDTEAFF